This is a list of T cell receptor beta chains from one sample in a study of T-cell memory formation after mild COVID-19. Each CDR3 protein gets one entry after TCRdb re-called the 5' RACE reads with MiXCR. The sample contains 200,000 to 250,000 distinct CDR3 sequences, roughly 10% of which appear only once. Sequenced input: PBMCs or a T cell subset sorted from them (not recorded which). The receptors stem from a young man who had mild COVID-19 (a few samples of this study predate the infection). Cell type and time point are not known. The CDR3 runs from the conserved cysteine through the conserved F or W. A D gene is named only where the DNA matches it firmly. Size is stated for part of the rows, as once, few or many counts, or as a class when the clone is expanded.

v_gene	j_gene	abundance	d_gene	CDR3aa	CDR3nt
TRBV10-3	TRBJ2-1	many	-	CAIRRDFLEGDEQFF	TGTGCCATCAGAAGGGACTTCCTTGAGGGAGATGAGCAGTTCTTC
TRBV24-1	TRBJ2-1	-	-	CATSDSRGPGNEQFF	TGTGCCACCAGTGATTCCCGGGGGCCGGGTAATGAGCAGTTCTTC
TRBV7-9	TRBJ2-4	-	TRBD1	CASSLIEDRVGIQYF	TGTGCCAGCAGCTTAATCGAGGACAGGGTCGGCATTCAGTACTTC
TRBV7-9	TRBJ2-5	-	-	CASSPRLEETQYF	TGTGCCAGCAGCCCGCGATTGGAAGAGACCCAGTACTTC
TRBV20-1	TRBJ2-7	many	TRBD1	CSARDGQGHEQYF	TGCAGTGCTAGAGACGGACAGGGCCACGAGCAGTACTTC
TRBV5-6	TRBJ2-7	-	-	CASSLGRNVYEQYF	TGTGCCAGCAGTTTGGGGAGAAACGTTTACGAGCAGTACTTC
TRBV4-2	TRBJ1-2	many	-	CASSPSGNYGYTF	TGTGCCAGCAGCCCCTCGGGGAACTATGGCTACACCTTC
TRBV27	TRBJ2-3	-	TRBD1	CASSAYGTGWTDTQYF	TGTGCCAGCAGTGCGTATGGGACAGGGTGGACAGATACGCAGTATTTT
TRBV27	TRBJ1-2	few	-	CASSTGPGGVRYGYTF	TGTGCCAGCAGCACAGGACCGGGTGGGGTAAGGTATGGCTACACCTTC
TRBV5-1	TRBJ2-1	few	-	CASSFGWGQVSEQFF	TGCGCCAGCAGCTTTGGCTGGGGGCAAGTGTCCGAGCAGTTCTTC
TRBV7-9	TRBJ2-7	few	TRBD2	CASSYRSGGPSQYF	TGTGCCAGCAGCTACCGAAGCGGGGGCCCGTCGCAGTACTTC
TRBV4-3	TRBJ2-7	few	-	CASSQDQTLTVYEQYF	TGCGCCAGCAGCCAAGATCAAACTTTGACGGTTTACGAGCAGTACTTC
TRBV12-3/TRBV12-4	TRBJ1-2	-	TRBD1	CATSTGGYGYTF	TGTGCCACATCGACAGGGGGCTATGGCTACACCTTC
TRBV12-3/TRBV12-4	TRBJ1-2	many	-	CASSSRANYGYTF	TGTGCCAGCAGTTCCAGGGCTAACTATGGCTACACCTTC
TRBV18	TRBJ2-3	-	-	CASSRDRDSEYF	TGTGCCAGCTCACGAGACCGGGACTCCGAGTATTTT
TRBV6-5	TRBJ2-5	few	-	CASSYAFQETQYF	TGTGCCAGCAGTTACGCGTTCCAAGAGACCCAGTACTTC
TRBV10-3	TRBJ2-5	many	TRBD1	CAISDRGRETQYF	TGTGCCATCAGTGACAGGGGGCGGGAGACCCAGTACTTC
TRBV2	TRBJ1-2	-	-	CASTYKYGYTF	TGTGCCAGCACGTACAAGTATGGCTACACCTTC
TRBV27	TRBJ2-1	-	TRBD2	CASSLQLAGGPSSYNEQFF	TGTGCCAGCAGTTTACAGCTAGCGGGGGGGCCCAGCTCCTACAATGAGCAGTTCTTC
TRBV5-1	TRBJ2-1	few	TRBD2	CASSPGGGYNEQFF	TGCGCCAGCAGCCCCGGGGGGGGTTACAATGAGCAGTTCTTC
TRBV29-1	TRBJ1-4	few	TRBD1	CSVSGTEDATNEKLFF	TGCAGCGTCTCCGGGACAGAGGACGCAACTAATGAAAAACTGTTTTTT
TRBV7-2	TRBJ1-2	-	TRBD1	CASSASQGAQGYTF	TGTGCCAGCAGCGCCTCACAGGGGGCGCAGGGCTACACCTTC
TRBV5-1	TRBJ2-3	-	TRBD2	CASGEQRGGGTDTQYF	TGCGCCAGCGGCGAACAACGGGGGGGAGGGACAGATACGCAGTATTTT
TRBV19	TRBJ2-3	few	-	CASSIARTDTQYF	TGTGCCAGTAGTATTGCTAGAACAGATACGCAGTATTTT
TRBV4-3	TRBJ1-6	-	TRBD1	CASSQDHGTVPLHF	TGCGCCAGCAGCCAAGATCACGGGACAGTACCCCTCCACTTT
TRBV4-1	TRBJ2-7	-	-	CASSQGGEQPLYEQYF	TGCGCCAGCAGCCAAGGGGGGGAGCAGCCCTTATACGAGCAGTACTTC
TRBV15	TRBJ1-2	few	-	CATSRDHGYGLGGYTF	TGTGCCACCAGCAGAGATCACGGGTACGGATTGGGTGGCTACACCTTC
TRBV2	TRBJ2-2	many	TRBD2	CASSGLANTGELFF	TGTGCCAGTTCGGGACTAGCGAACACCGGGGAGCTGTTTTTT
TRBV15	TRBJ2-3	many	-	CATSSGFQDTQYF	TGTGCCACCAGCAGCGGGTTCCAAGATACGCAGTATTTT